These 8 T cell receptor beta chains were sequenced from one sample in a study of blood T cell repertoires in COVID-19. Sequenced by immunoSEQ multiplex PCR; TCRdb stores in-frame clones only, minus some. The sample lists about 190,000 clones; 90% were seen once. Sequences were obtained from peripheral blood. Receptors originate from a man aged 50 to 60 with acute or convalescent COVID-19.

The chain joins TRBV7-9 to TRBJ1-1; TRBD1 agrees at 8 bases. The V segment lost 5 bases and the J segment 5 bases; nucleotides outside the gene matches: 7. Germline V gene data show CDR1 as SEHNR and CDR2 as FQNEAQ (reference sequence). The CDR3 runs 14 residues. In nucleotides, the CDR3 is TGTGCCAGCAGCCCACAGGGGGAGAGAACTGAAGCTTTCTTT. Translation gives CASSPQGERTEAFF.

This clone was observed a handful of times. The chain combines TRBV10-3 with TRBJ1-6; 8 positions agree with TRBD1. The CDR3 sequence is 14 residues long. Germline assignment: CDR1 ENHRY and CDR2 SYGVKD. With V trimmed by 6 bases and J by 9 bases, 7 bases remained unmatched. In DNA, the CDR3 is TGTGCCATCAGCCTCGGACAGGGTAGTTCACCCCTCCACTTT. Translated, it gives CAISLGQGSSPLHF.

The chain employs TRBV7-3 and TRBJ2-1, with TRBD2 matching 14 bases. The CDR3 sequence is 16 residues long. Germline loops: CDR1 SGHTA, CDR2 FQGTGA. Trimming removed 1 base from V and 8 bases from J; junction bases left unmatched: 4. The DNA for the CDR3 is TGTGCCAGCAGCTTAAATCCGGGACTAGCGGGAGATGAGCAGTTCTTC. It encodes CASSLNPGLAGDEQFF. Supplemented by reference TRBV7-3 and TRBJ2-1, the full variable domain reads GAGVSQTPSNKVTEKGKYVELRCDPISGHTALYWYRQSLGQGPEFLIYFQGTGAADDSGLPNDRFFAVRPEGSVSTLKIQRTERGDSAVYLCASSLNPGLAGDEQFFGPGTRLTVL.

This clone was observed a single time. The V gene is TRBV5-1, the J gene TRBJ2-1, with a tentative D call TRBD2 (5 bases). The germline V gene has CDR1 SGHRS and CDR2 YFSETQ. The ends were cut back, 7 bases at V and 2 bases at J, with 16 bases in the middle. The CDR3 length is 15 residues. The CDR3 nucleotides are TGCGCCAGCGGGAGATCGCGGATCGCCTACAATGAGCAGTTCTTC. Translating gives CASGRSRIAYNEQFF.

The CDR3 coding sequence is TGTGCCAGCAGCCCCGGAGGGGGGGGAGTATACACAGATACGCAGTATTTT. It encodes CASSPGGGGVYTDTQYF. The rearrangement uses TRBV11-2 and TRBJ2-3; D is possibly TRBD2 (7 bases). Trimming took off 5 bases at V and 2 bases at J, with 20 bases between the two ends. The CDR3 extends over 17 amino acids. CDR1 is SGHAT, CDR2 FQNNGV, per germline.

The CDR3 region is CASSYSLAYSPLHF. The CDR3 DNA is TGTGCCAGCAGTTACTCTTTGGCTTATTCACCCCTCCACTTT. This chain joins TRBV6-5 and TRBJ1-6; D not resolved. Germline CDR1 and CDR2: MNHEY and SVGAGI. V gave up 0 bases and J gave up 8 bases, with 8 bases separating them. This CDR3 region has 14 residues.

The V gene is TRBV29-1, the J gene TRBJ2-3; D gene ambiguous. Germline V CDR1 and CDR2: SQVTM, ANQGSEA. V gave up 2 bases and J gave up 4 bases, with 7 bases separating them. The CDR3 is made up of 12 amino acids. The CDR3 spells CSVEWSADTQYF. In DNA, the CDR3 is TGCAGCGTTGAATGGTCGGCAGATACGCAGTATTTT.

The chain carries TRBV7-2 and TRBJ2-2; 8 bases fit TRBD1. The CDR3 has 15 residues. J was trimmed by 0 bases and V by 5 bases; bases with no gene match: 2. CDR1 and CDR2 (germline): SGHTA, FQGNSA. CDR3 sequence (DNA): TGTGCCAGCAGCAGGGGACAGGCGAACACCGGGGAGCTGTTTTTT. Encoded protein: CASSRGQANTGELFF.